The next 3 T cell receptor beta chains were all read from a single sample in a study of cytomegalovirus exposure and HLA in healthy donors (dated by TCRdb to between 2016 and 2019). Library generation was performed with the immunoSEQ multiplex PCR assay. A mixture of 60 forward primers for TCR Vbeta segments and 13 reverse primers for TCR Jbeta segments was used in the multiplex PCR. What TCRdb holds here is the immuneACCESS table cut down to in-frame rearrangements. Part of the clones is not present; checked against another copy, under half of the missing clones reflect an unresolved V gene, and the others are unexplained. The table for this sample lists 130,000 or so clones; 6.5% to 9.5% of them were counted only once. The biggest ten clones account for around 6.1% of the sample. The sequencing sample was made of PBMCs. The receptors here all came from a woman between 35 and 50 years old in good health and CMV-seropositive.

The chain carries TRBV5-1 and TRBJ2-7; the D gene is possibly TRBD1 (8 bases). The CDR3 length is 15 residues. Trimming took 2 bases from V and 1 from J, leaving 13 bases between them. In germline, CDR1 is SGHRS, CDR2 YFSETQ. CDR3 amino acids: CASSLAGQASYEQYF. The CDR3 DNA reads TGCGCCAGCAGCTTAGCGGGACAGGCGTCCTACGAGCAGTACTTC. The full variable domain, its missing parts supplied by reference TRBV5-1 and TRBJ2-7, is KAGVTQTPRYLIKTRGQQVTLSCSPISGHRSVSWYQQTPGQGLQFLFEYFSETQRNKGNFPGRFSGRQFSNSRSEMNVSTLELGDSALYLCASSLAGQASYEQYFGPGTRLTVT.

The rearrangement joins TRBV6-5 to TRBJ2-7; the match to TRBD2 covers 8 bases. The CDR3 covers 15 residues. V lost 4 bases to trimming and J lost 3 bases; unmatched junction nucleotides: 8. CDR1 and CDR2 from the germline V gene are MNHEY and SVGAGI. This CDR3 is CASSSPAGDHYEQYF. The CDR3 DNA sequence: TGTGCCAGCAGTTCCCCAGCGGGGGACCACTACGAGCAGTACTTC.

The V call is TRBV9, the J call TRBJ2-1, with TRBD2 identical over 10 bases. The J segment lost 3 bases and the V segment lost 2 bases, leaving 8 bases of the junction unmatched. The CDR3 contains 17 residues. Germline CDR1 and CDR2: SGDLS and YYNGEE. CDR3 protein: CASSVDWTSGFYNEQFF. Written as DNA, the CDR3 is TGTGCCAGCAGCGTCGATTGGACTAGCGGTTTCTACAATGAGCAGTTCTTC.